This T cell receptor (beta chain) derives from a study of shared clonotypes between healthy human individuals. Points from the study as a whole: Larger richness was generally estimated for naive than memory subsets. Approximately 5% of naive CD4 clonotypes were shared across a handful of donors.

In the case of this clone: Its target is unknown.

The data were produced by immunoSEQ multiplex PCR, yet TCRdb's version contains in-frame clones alone and is incomplete. The data contain about 1.5 million clones, approximately 96% of them seen just once; the ten biggest clones take up roughly 1.2%. Sequenced input: naive CD4+ T cells sorted from blood. Specified subset: CD45RA+ positively selected. This TCR was recovered from a man between 25 and 39 years old in good health.

The CDR3 DNA is TGTGCCAGCAGCGTCGGGGGATCCGAGCAGTACTTC. It is translated as CASSVGGSEQYF. This rearrangement joins TRBV28 to TRBJ2-7; D may be TRBD2 (6 bases). The length of the CDR3 is 12 residues. With 6 bases removed from V and 6 bases from J, the gap between germline ends came to 12 bases. Germline V gene lookup returns CDR1 MDHEN and CDR2 SYDVKM.